Included here is one TCR beta chain sequence, with context. Measured with immunoSEQ multiplex PCR; TCRdb has only the in-frame clones, and not every one. The sample lists 150,000 to 200,000 clones; roughly 93% were seen once. Enrolled during active infection, Seattle patients were then followed longitudinally. The sample originates from a study of blood T cell repertoires in COVID-19. The overall study: The United States, Italy and Spain supplied acute and convalescent COVID-19 samples. Nucleic acid was either cDNA or gDNA, and it came from T cells, B-cell-depleted T cells, or PBMCs.

What was sequenced was peripheral blood. This clonotype was obtained from a woman in her sixties with COVID-19, enrolled during active disease.

As DNA, the CDR3 is TGTGCCAGCAGCAAAGAACAGGGGCCTGAAGCTTTCTTT. Amino acid sequence: CASSKEQGPEAFF. This chain joins TRBV5-6 and TRBJ1-1; 7 bases match TRBD1. Germline V gene data show CDR1 as SGHDT and CDR2 as YYEEEE. CDR3 length: 13 residues. J gave up 6 bases and V 4 bases, and 6 bases lay outside the gene matches.